This T cell receptor (beta chain) appears in the sequencing data of a study of sequential checkpoint blockade in melanoma. Study background: Roughly 20 patients had matched tumor biopsies before treatment and at week 13 after nivolumab or ipilimumab alone.

Trimming cost V 10 bases and J 8 bases; bases outside gene matches: 11. The CDR3 length is 14 residues. The germline V gene has CDR1 LNHDA and CDR2 SQIVND (reference sequence). Some clones are missing from TCRdb's copy, which holds only in-frame ones; the method was immunoSEQ multiplex PCR. The data show around 2,900 clones, with 25% to 30% seen just once and around 11% held by the top ten. This sample's treatment: randomized to nivolumab then ipilimumab (arm A) or the reverse (arm B). This sequence was found in a human donor with melanoma. The sequencing used tumor tissue (inferred from file names), collected from a patient given nivolumab and ipilimumab in sequence. The chain is built from TRBV19 and TRBJ1-6; 7 bases match TRBD1. The CDR3 protein is CATTPGQNYSPLHF. For the CDR3, the DNA is TGTGCCACCACTCCGGGACAGAACTATTCACCCCTCCACTTT. Looking up the rest from reference TRBV19 and TRBJ1-6 gives the full variable domain: DGGITQSPKYLFRKEGQNVTLSCEQNLNHDAMYWYRQDPGQGLRLIYYSQIVNDFQKGDIAEGYSVSREKKESFPLTVTSAQKNPTAFYLCATTPGQNYSPLHFGNGTRLTVT.